The clone carrying this T cell receptor (beta chain) occurred a few times. As yet, its antigen is unknown. CDR3 length equals 15 residues. After removal of 5 bases from V and 2 bases from J, the junction contained 6 bases not matched to a gene. CDR1 and CDR2 (germline): DFQATT, SNEGSKA (reference sequence). This entry comes from a study of blood T cells in healthy people across ages. Primers used in a second PCR of roughly 6 to 11 cycles were a sample-barcoded 5' primer and a J-beta primer mix. All samples gave at least 2.5 million CDR3-containing paired-end reads. MiXCR, applied by TCRdb to the 5' RACE reads, yields one record per CDR3 protein. The sample shows a few hundred thousand distinct CDR3 sequences, over 25% of them seen only once. General study results and limits: Diversity was higher, and naive CD4+ cells more numerous, in long-lived donors than in aged donors. Older age went with lower TCR beta diversity per million T cells, in a roughly linear way.

These same data were also listed under a study on T cells of mothers and their children.

Sequencing used blood. This TCR derives from a boy aged 2 to 10 in good health. The rearrangement links TRBV20-1 to TRBJ2-3, with 11 positions matching TRBD2. This CDR3 is CSASRTSGSTDTQYF. Here the CDR3 DNA reads TGCAGTGCTTCGCGGACTAGCGGGTCCACAGATACGCAGTATTTT.